One sample yielded the 9 T cell receptor beta chains listed below, sequenced in a study of CD8 T cells in Susac syndrome (dated by TCRdb to the late 2010s). The method was the immunoSEQ multiplex PCR assay. RNA was extracted with the RNeasy kit and roughly 0.5 to 1 ug was reverse transcribed using random hexamers. TCRdb ran its own pipeline on the public reads, namely fastp trimming at Q25 and MiXCR clone calling, and kept in-frame beta chains. Each record represents a unique CDR3 protein, reported with the most common genes and DNA among its rows. Counted in this sample were 210,000 or so distinct CDR3 sequences; 94% of them appeared once. The top ten constitute around 0.16% of the sample. Sequencing was done on a sample of CD4+ T cells from PBMCs. These receptors originate from a human donor with Susac syndrome.

This clonotype was found once. The V gene is TRBV19, the J gene TRBJ2-1; 11 bases match TRBD2. V was pared by 6 bases and J by 9 bases, with 1 base of the junction left unmatched. This CDR3 has 12 amino acids. The germline gives CDR1 LNHDA, CDR2 SQIVND (reference sequence). CDR3 nucleotide sequence: TGTGCCAGTAGACTAGCGGGGGCTGAGCAGTTCTTC. Its protein is CASRLAGAEQFF.

This clonotype was recorded once. This sequence joins TRBV10-3 and TRBJ1-2; maybe TRBD1 (6 bases). This CDR3 spans 13 amino acids. Germline CDR1 reads ENHRY; CDR2 reads SYGVKD. Trimming removed 4 bases from V and 4 bases from J, with 10 bases in between. This CDR3 reads CAISAGVSYGYTF. The CDR3 bases are TGTGCCATCAGTGCAGGGGTCTCCTATGGCTACACCTTC.

This clonotype appeared once. The CDR3, as DNA: TGCAGCGTGGGGACGGCGAACACCGGGGAGCTGTTTTTT. Translation gives CSVGTANTGELFF. V and J are TRBV29-1 and TRBJ2-2, with D perhaps TRBD1 or TRBD2 (5 bases each). Trimming cost V 6 bases and J 0 bases, with 8 bases left between them. The CDR3 is made up of 13 amino acids. Germline V lookup: CDR1 SQVTM, CDR2 ANQGSEA.

The J gene is TRBJ1-1, the V gene TRBV30, with D possibly being TRBD1 (6 bases). Trimming took off 4 bases at V and 5 bases at J, with 8 bases between the two ends. CDR3 length: 11 residues. CDR1 is GTSNPN and CDR2 is SVGIG in the germline V gene (reference sequence). Here the CDR3 reads CAWNRGTEAFF. CDR3 nucleotide sequence: TGTGCCTGGAATAGGGGGACTGAAGCTTTCTTT.

This sequence joins TRBV20-1 and TRBJ2-3, with 8 nucleotides matching TRBD2. V trimming: 0 bases; J trimming: 3 bases; junction bases outside the gene matches: 8. Germline CDR1 is DFQATT and CDR2 is SNEGSKA (reference sequence). The CDR3 is 16 residues long. The CDR3 DNA follows: TGCAGTGCTAGAGATCTCAGCGGGGGACGTACAGATACGCAGTATTTT. Translation gives CSARDLSGGRTDTQYF.

The J gene is TRBJ2-2, the V gene TRBV4-3; D remains ambiguous. Looked up from germline, CDR1 is LGHNA and CDR2 is YSLEER. The germline V and J ends were trimmed by 0 bases and 6 bases, with 11 bases remaining between them. The CDR3 runs to 15 residues. CDR3 in amino acids: CASSQDPWPPGELFF. The CDR3 DNA sequence: TGCGCCAGCAGCCAAGATCCGTGGCCCCCCGGGGAGCTGTTTTTT.

The V and J genes are TRBV4-3 and TRBJ2-2; D is possibly TRBD2 (6 bases). CDR1 is LGHNA, CDR2 YSLEER, per germline. V lost 3 bases, J lost 4 bases, and 24 bases lay in between. The CDR3 totals 19 residues. The CDR3 sequence is CASSHPSSRGGWSTGELFF. DNA for the CDR3: TGCGCCAGCAGCCATCCGTCCAGCCGGGGAGGATGGTCCACCGGGGAGCTGTTTTTT.

The chain joins TRBV7-3 to TRBJ2-1; the D is unclear. In germline, CDR1 is SGHTA, CDR2 FQGTGA. The CDR3 covers 13 residues. V lost 5 bases to trimming and J lost 2 bases, with 7 bases between them. The CDR3 nucleotides are TGTGCCAGCAGCCCCCGAGCCTACAATGAGCAGTTCTTC. This encodes CASSPRAYNEQFF.

This chain uses TRBV28 with TRBJ2-5, with D maybe TRBD2 (5 bases). Per the germline V gene, CDR1 is MDHEN and CDR2 is SYDVKM. With 5 bases removed from V and 5 bases from J, the gap between germline ends came to 15 bases. The CDR3 sequence is 14 residues long. The CDR3 spells CASSHADSPETQYF. The CDR3 nucleotides are TGTGCCAGCAGTCACGCGGACTCCCCGGAGACCCAGTACTTC.